Following are 13 T cell receptor beta chains from one sample sequenced in a study of T cells in women clearing cervical HPV infection. TCRdb's table, derived via immunoSEQ multiplex PCR, lists solely in-frame clones and lacks some. The ten most abundant clones cover 8.4% of a sample with approximately 33,000 clones. The sequencing sample was made of blood buffy coat. These TCRs come from a woman aged 18-70 years with a cervical HPV16 infection that either progressed to CIN3+ or cleared (not recorded which).

A remark on this clone: The sequence runs out 3 residues before the end of the CDR3; the remainder is reconstructed from the germline J gene. The V gene is TRBV6-1, the J gene TRBJ1-6; the D gene is possibly TRBD1 (5 bases). The CDR3 contains 14 residues. The germline gives CDR1 MNHNS, CDR2 SASEGT. V lost 4 bases, J lost 6 bases, and 10 bases lay in between. CDR3 DNA (partial): TGTGCCAGCAGTGGGGGCCAAGGTAATTCACCC. Its translation is CASSGGQGNSP. In full, the CDR3 reads CASSGGQGNSPLHF.

A remark on this clone: From the germline J gene comes the end of the CDR3, since the read stops 3 residues before it. The gene calls are TRBV7-3 and TRBJ2-1, with 11 bases identical to TRBD2. Trimming cost V 6 bases and J 5 bases; bases outside gene matches: 6. Germline V CDR1 and CDR2: SGHTA, FQGTGA. This CDR3 region has 15 residues. CDR3 protein: CASRLLAGVHNEQFF. The sequenced part of the CDR3 DNA is TGTGCCAGCAGACTACTAGCGGGAGTCCACAATGAG.

CDR3 sequence reads: CASSPLADSGNTIYF. The CDR3 bases that were read are TGTGCCAGCTCACCACTAGCAGACTCTGGAAACACC. The genes are TRBV18 and TRBJ1-3; D unclear. The read gets to within 3 residues of the CDR3 end, and the germline J gene fills in the rest. Germline V gene data show CDR1 as KGHSH and CDR2 as LQKENI. There are 15 residues in the CDR3. The V end lost 1 base, the J end lost 0 bases, and 7 bases lay between the germline ends.

As regards this clone: The read ends 3 residues early relative to the CDR3; the germline J gene fills the gap. The rearrangement joins TRBV18 to TRBJ2-2, with 10 bases matching TRBD1. Per germline, CDR1 KGHSH and CDR2 LQKENI. The CDR3 covers 15 residues. V was clipped by 4 bases and J by 2 bases; unmatched bases: 1. CDR3 sequence: CASSRDRGNTGELFF. The sequenced part of the CDR3 DNA is TGTGCCAGCTCACGGGACAGGGGAAACACCGGGGAG.

With respect to this clone: Coverage ceases 3 residues before the CDR3 finishes, and the germline J gene fills in the end. The genes are TRBV5-1 and TRBJ2-1, with D perhaps TRBD2 (5 bases). With 0 bases removed from V and 4 bases from J, the gap between germline ends came to 14 bases. CDR1 and CDR2 (germline): SGHRS, YFSETQ. The CDR3 is 16 residues long. CDR3 in amino acids: CASSLAPARGYNEQFF. The covered CDR3 bases are TGCGCCAGCAGCTTGGCCCCAGCCCGCGGGTACAATGAG. The full variable domain, in which reference TRBV5-1 and TRBJ2-1 provide the parts outside the CDR3, is KAGVTQTPRYLIKTRGQQVTLSCSPISGHRSVSWYQQTPGQGLQFLFEYFSETQRNKGNFPGRFSGRQFSNSRSEMNVSTLELGDSALYLCASSLAPARGYNEQFFGPGTRLTVL.

To note about this clone: The read stops 3 residues short of the end of the CDR3; the missing end is completed from the germline J gene. The chain carries TRBV20-1 and TRBJ1-2; 11 bases align to TRBD1. Germline-derived CDR1 and CDR2 are DFQATT and SNEGSKA (reference sequence). V dropped 1 base and J dropped 1; count of bases not matched to a gene: 17. The CDR3 spans 20 residues. CDR3 protein: CSARVLTPSQGQGGNYGYTF. The sequenced CDR3 bases are TGCAGTGCTAGAGTCCTCACTCCCTCCCAGGGACAGGGGGGTAACTATGGC.

As concerns this clone: Read data end 3 residues before the CDR3 end; the end is taken from the germline J gene. The rearrangement joins TRBV28 to TRBJ2-7; 13 positions match TRBD2. The germline V gene encodes CDR1 MDHEN and CDR2 SYDVKM. This CDR3 spans 17 amino acids. V shed 6 bases, J shed 2 bases, and the junction held 10 bases outside the gene matches. The part of the CDR3 DNA that was read is TGTGCCAGCAGCTCTCTCGGGACTAGCGGGACAGCCTACGAG. This codes for CASSSLGTSGTAYE. The complete CDR3 sequence is CASSSLGTSGTAYEQYF. Complete variable domain (other parts from reference TRBV28 and TRBJ2-7): DVKVTQSSRYLVKRTGEKVFLECVQDMDHENMFWYRQDPGLGLRLIYFSYDVKMKEKGDIPEGYSVSREKKERFSLILESASTNQTSMYLCASSSLGTSGTAYEQYFGPGTRLTVT.

A word on this clone: With the read ending 3 residues before the CDR3 end, the germline J gene is used to fill in that end. The V gene is TRBV29-1, the J gene TRBJ1-2; perhaps TRBD1 as D (5 bases). This CDR3 region has 11 residues. The germline V gene encodes CDR1 SQVTM and CDR2 ANQGSEA. The V end lost 5 bases, the J end lost 4 bases, and 8 bases lay between the germline ends. CDR3 bases read: TGCAGCGTTCCGAGGGGCTATGGC. It encodes CSVPRGYG. The whole CDR3 sequence reads CSVPRGYGYTF.

With respect to this clone: Read sequence stops 3 residues before the CDR3 end, and the germline J gene provides the missing end. The rearrangement links TRBV18 to TRBJ1-1; 9 bases are shared with TRBD1. There are 15 residues in the CDR3. Germline CDR1 is KGHSH and CDR2 is LQKENI. The ends lost 0 bases at V and 4 bases at J; junction bases unmatched: 3. The CDR3 is CASSPPQDRGTEAFF. Incomplete CDR3 DNA: TGTGCCAGCTCACCACCTCAGGACAGGGGCACTGAA.

Comment on this clone: The DNA ends 3 residues before the CDR3 does, and the rest of the CDR3 is filled in from the germline J gene. The chain is built from TRBV5-4 and TRBJ1-2; no reliable D call. V was cut by 0 bases and J by 6 bases, with 12 bases left in between. The CDR3 contains 14 residues. Germline CDR1 is SGHNT and CDR2 is YYREEE (reference sequence). CDR3 in amino acids: CASSLGGFFNGYTF. The sequenced CDR3 bases are TGTGCCAGCAGCTTGGGCGGATTCTTCAATGGC.

Details on this clone: The CDR3 goes on 3 residues after the read ends, and that part is filled in from the germline J gene. The chain uses TRBV11-3 and TRBJ2-7, with no clear D. The ends were cut back, 0 bases at V and 3 bases at J, with 3 bases in the middle. Germline CDR1 SGHNT, CDR2 YENEEA. The CDR3 is 12 residues long. The CDR3 is CASSLDNYEQYF. Incomplete CDR3 DNA: TGTGCCAGCAGCTTAGACAACTACGAG.

About this clone: With the read ending 3 residues before the CDR3 end, the germline J gene is used to fill in that end. The chain couples TRBV7-9 to TRBJ1-1; 7 bases are a match to TRBD1. This CDR3 has 15 amino acids. The trim removed 10 bases at V and 1 base at J, leaving 12 bases unmatched. CDR1 SEHNR and CDR2 FQNEAQ come from the germline V gene (reference sequence). The DNA read from the CDR3 is TGTGCCATTCACTCCCGGACAGGTGGGAACACTGAA. Translated: CAIHSRTGGNTE. The whole CDR3 reads CAIHSRTGGNTEAFF. The entire variable domain, with the rest obtained from reference TRBV7-9 and TRBJ1-1, is as follows: DTGVSQNPRHKITKRGQNVTFRCDPISEHNRLYWYRQTLGQGPEFLTYFQNEAQLEKSRLLSDRFSAERPKGSFSTLEIQRTEQGDSAMYLCAIHSRTGGNTEAFFGQGTRLTVV.

With regard to this clone: The sequence runs out 3 residues before the end of the CDR3; the remainder is reconstructed from the germline J gene. The sample has other DNA sequences that encode this CDR3 too. The V gene is TRBV20-1, the J gene TRBJ1-2; D ambiguous. The germline CDR1 and CDR2 sequences are DFQATT and SNEGSKA (reference sequence). CDR3 length: 15 amino acids. The V end was cut by 5 bases, the J end by 3 bases, with 19 bases between. CDR3 region: CSASREGRRDYGYTF. CDR3 DNA, as far as it was read: TGCAGTGCTTCAAGAGAGGGCCGGCGGGACTATGGC.